This T cell receptor (beta chain) was recorded in a study of blood T cell repertoires in COVID-19. Study information: Nucleic acid was either cDNA or gDNA, and it came from T cells, B-cell-depleted T cells, or PBMCs.

Germline values: CDR1 KGHSH, CDR2 LQKENI. The CDR3 runs 15 residues. J lost 0 bases, V lost 2 bases, and 3 bases had no gene match. There are a few counts of this clone. Assay used: immunoSEQ multiplex PCR; TCRdb lists only in-frame clones, some missing. The table has 350,000 to 500,000 clones, roughly 90% seen once. Adults between roughly 18 and 95 years of age took part from some 25 US areas. Researchers sorted participants into cohorts using their self-reported clinical history. Participants in the exposed group had met a COVID-19 case in the 2 weeks before joining the study. The chain employs TRBV18 and TRBJ2-7; 8 nucleotides line up with TRBD2. The TCR sequence derives from a woman aged 18-29 years who had been exposed to COVID-19. Sequenced: PBMCs or T cells enriched from blood (not recorded which). The CDR3 sequence is CASSPAGGSSYEQYF. The DNA of the CDR3 is TGTGCCAGCTCACCAGCGGGAGGAAGCTCCTACGAGCAGTACTTC.